Described below is a single T cell receptor (beta chain) sequence and its context. Clones were read by immunoSEQ multiplex PCR, and TCRdb kept only the in-frame ones, dropping some. The sample holds about 190,000 clones; roughly 87% are singletons and the top ten take 6.5% to 9.5%. The data are from a study of blood T cell repertoires in COVID-19. Study overall: From T cells, B-cell-depleted T cells, or PBMCs came the material, which was cDNA or gDNA.

CDR3 length: 13 amino acids. Trimming at V came to 8 bases and at J to 7 bases, leaving 8 bases not matched to a gene. Per germline, CDR1 MNHEY and CDR2 SVGAGI. The sample comprised peripheral blood. The origin of this receptor is a woman aged 55 to 70 with COVID-19, enrolled during active disease. V and J are TRBV6-5 and TRBJ1-2; 9 bases are a match to TRBD1. CDR3 DNA sequence: TGTGCCAGCTCTTGGACAGGGGAGGTTGGCTACACCTTC. Translation: CASSWTGEVGYTF.